The sequence of this TCR beta chain was determined in a study of long-term antiretroviral therapy in people with HIV. Researchers report immunoSEQ v3.0 was run at survey level. Data came from immunoSEQ multiplex PCR; TCRdb stores just in-frame clones and leaves some out. The repertoire includes 30,000 or so clones, 88% of them detected once, and about 7% sits in the top ten. The CDR3 contains 15 residues. The V end lost 3 bases, the J end lost 1 base, and 11 bases lay between the germline ends. CDR1 SGHRS and CDR2 YFSETQ come from the germline V gene. The chain couples TRBV5-1 to TRBJ2-1; TRBD2 is a possible D gene (5 bases). Material: unsorted PBMCs, obtained roughly 5 years before starting antiretroviral therapy. This TCR was sampled from a man aged 50-59 years with HIV. DNA for the CDR3: TGCGCCAGCAGCTGGACGGACTCGTCCTACAATGAGCAGTTCTTC. Protein: CASSWTDSSYNEQFF.